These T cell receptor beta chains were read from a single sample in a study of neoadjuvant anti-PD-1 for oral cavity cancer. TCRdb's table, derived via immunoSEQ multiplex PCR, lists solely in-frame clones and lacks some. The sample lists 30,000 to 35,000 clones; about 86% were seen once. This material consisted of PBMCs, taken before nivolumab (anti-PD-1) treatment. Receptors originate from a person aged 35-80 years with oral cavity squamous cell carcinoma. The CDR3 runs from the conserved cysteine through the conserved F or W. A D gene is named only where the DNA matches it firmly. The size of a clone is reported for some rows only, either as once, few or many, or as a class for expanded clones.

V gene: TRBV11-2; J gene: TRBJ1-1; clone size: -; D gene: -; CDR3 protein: CASSLVGKNTEAFF; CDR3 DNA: TGTGCCAGCAGCTTAGTAGGGAAGAACACTGAAGCTTTCTTT
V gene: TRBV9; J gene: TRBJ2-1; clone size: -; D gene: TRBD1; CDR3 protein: CASSDGQGAKEFF; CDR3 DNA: TGTGCCAGCAGCGACGGACAGGGGGCGAAGGAGTTCTTC
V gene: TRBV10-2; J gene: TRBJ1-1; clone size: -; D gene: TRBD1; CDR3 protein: CASNGQGKTEAFF; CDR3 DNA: TGCGCCAGCAACGGACAGGGTAAAACTGAAGCTTTCTTT
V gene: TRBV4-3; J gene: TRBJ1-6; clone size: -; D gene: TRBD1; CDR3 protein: CASSQTTGDYSPLHF; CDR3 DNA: TGCGCCAGCAGCCAAACGACAGGGGACTATTCACCCCTCCACTTT
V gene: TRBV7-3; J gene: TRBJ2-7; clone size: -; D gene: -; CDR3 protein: CASSPDYSYEQYF; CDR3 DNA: TGTGCCAGCAGCCCGGACTATTCCTACGAGCAGTACTTC
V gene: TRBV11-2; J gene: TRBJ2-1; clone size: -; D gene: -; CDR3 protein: CASSLRSVTSFF; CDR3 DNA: TGTGCCAGCAGCTTACGCTCAGTGACCAGCTTCTTC
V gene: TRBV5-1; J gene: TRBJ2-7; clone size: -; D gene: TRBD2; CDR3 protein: CASSSLAGGSEQYF; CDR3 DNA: TGCGCCAGCAGCTCTCTAGCGGGGGGCAGCGAGCAGTACTTC
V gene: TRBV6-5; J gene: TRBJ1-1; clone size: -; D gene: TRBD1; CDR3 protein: CASSRRQGGNTEAFF; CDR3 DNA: TGTGCCAGCAGTCGTCGACAGGGCGGAAACACTGAAGCTTTCTTT
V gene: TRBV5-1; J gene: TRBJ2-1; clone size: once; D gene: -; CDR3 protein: CASSLGGGSFYNEQFF; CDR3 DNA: TGCGCCAGCAGCTTGGGAGGGGGGTCTTTTTACAATGAGCAGTTCTTC
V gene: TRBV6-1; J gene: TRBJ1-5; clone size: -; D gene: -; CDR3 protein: CASSEATGRPTPQHF; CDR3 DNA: TGTGCCAGCAGTGAAGCCACAGGGCGCCCCACGCCCCAGCATTTT
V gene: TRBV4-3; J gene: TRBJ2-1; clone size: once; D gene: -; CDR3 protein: CASSQDLGQYNEQFF; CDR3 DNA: TGCGCCAGCAGCCAAGACCTAGGACAGTACAATGAGCAGTTCTTC
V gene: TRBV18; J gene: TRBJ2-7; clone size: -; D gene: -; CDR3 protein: CASSREQDLYEQYF; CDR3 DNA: TGTGCCAGCTCACGGGAACAGGACCTATACGAGCAGTACTTC
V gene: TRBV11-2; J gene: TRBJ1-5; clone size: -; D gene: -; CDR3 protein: CASSSLPSQPQHF; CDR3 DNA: TGTGCCAGCAGCTCTCTCCCCTCCCAGCCCCAGCATTTT
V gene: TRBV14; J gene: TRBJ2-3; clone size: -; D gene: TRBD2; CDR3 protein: CASTPRGGPVGTDTQYF; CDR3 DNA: TGTGCCAGCACCCCGCGGGGGGGCCCCGTCGGCACAGATACGCAGTATTTT
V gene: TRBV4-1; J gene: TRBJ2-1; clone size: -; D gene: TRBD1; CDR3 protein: CASSRRQGKEQFF; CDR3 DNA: TGCGCCAGCAGCCGTAGACAGGGAAAGGAGCAGTTCTTC
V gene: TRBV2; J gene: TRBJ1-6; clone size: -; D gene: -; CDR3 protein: CASSVAHNSPLHF; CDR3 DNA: TGTGCCAGCAGTGTGGCCCATAATTCACCCCTCCACTTT
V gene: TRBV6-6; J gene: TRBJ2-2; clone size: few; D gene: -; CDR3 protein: CASSTSGGNGELFF; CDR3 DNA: TGTGCCAGCAGTACTTCAGGGGGGAACGGGGAGCTGTTTTTT
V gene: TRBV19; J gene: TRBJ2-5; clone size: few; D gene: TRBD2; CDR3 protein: CASTGTSLETQYF; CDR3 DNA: TGTGCCAGTACCGGGACTAGTCTGGAGACCCAGTACTTC
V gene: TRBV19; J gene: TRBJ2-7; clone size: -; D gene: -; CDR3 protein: CASSIKMRGVSSYEQYF; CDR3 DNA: TGTGCCAGTAGTATAAAGATGAGGGGGGTTAGCTCCTACGAGCAGTACTTC
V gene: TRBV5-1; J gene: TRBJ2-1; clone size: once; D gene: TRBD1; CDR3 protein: CASSLGQGAFYNEQFF; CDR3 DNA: TGCGCCAGCAGCTTGGGACAGGGGGCTTTCTACAATGAGCAGTTCTTC
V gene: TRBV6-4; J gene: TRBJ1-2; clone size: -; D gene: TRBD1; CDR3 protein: CASSDSRQGAPNYGYTF; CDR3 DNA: TGTGCCAGCAGTGACTCAAGACAGGGGGCACCTAACTATGGCTACACCTTC
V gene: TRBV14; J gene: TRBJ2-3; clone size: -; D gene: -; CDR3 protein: CASSRLQRTDTQYF; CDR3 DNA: TGTGCCAGCAGCCGCCTACAGCGCACAGATACGCAGTATTTT
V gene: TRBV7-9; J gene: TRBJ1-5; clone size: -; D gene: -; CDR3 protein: CASSPDGNQPQHF; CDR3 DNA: TGTGCCAGCAGCCCAGACGGGAATCAGCCCCAGCATTTT
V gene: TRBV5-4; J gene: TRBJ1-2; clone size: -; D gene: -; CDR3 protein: CASSLQQTNYGYTF; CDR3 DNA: TGTGCCAGCAGCTTACAACAGACTAACTATGGCTACACCTTC
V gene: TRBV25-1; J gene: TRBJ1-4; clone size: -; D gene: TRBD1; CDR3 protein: CASSPTWTGETEKLFF; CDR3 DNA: TGTGCCAGCAGTCCCACTTGGACAGGGGAGACAGAAAAACTGTTTTTT
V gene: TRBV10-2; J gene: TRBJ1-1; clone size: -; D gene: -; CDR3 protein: CASSRQKEAFF; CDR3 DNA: TGCGCCAGCAGCAGACAGAAAGAAGCTTTCTTT
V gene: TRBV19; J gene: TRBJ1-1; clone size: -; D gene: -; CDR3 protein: CASSIDRDTEAFF; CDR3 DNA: TGTGCCAGTAGTATAGACAGGGACACTGAAGCTTTCTTT
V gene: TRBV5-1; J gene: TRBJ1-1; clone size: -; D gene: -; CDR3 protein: CASSLMLDTEAFF; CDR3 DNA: TGCGCCAGCAGCTTGATGCTCGACACTGAAGCTTTCTTT
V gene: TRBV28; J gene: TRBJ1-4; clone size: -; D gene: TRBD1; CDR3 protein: CASGKGASEKLFF; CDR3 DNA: TGTGCCAGCGGCAAGGGGGCTTCCGAAAAACTGTTTTTT
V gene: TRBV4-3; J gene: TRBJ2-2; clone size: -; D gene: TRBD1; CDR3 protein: CASSQVGTGTGELFF; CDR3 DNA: TGCGCCAGCAGCCAAGTGGGGACAGGGACCGGGGAGCTGTTTTTT
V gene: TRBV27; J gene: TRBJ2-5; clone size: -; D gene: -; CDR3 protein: CASSLGLWETQYF; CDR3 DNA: TGTGCCAGCAGTCTGGGACTCTGGGAGACCCAGTACTTC
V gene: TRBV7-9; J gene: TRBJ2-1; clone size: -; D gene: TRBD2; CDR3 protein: CASSLRGGRNNEQFF; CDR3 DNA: TGTGCCAGCAGCTTACGCGGGGGGCGAAACAATGAGCAGTTCTTC
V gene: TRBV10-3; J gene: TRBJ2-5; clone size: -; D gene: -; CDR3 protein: CAISGGDSQTQYF; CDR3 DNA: TGTGCCATCAGTGGAGGGGACTCCCAGACCCAGTACTTC
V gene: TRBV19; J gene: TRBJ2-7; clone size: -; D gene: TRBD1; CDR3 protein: CASSTGQGLHYEQYF; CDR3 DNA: TGTGCCAGTAGTACGGGACAGGGACTTCACTACGAGCAGTACTTC
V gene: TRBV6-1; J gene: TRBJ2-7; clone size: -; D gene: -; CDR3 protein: CASSSDQNGVYEQYF; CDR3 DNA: TGTGCCAGCAGTTCAGACCAAAACGGAGTCTACGAGCAGTACTTC
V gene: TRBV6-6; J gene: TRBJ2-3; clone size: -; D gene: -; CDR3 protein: CASSKRTGYGDTQYF; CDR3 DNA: TGTGCCAGCAGCAAAAGAACAGGGTACGGGGATACGCAGTATTTT
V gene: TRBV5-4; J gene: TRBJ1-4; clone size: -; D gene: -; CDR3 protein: CASSLKGGRLANEKLFF; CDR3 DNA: TGTGCCAGCAGCTTGAAGGGAGGGAGGCTAGCTAATGAAAAACTGTTTTTT
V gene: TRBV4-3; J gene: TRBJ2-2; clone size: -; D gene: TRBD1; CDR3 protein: CASSQETGNVWELFF; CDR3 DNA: TGCGCCAGCAGCCAAGAGACAGGGAACGTGTGGGAGCTGTTTTTT
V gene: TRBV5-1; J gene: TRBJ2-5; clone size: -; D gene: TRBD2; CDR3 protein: CASSLRSVGQRGGRETQYF; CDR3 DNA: TGCGCCAGCAGCTTGAGATCCGTAGGCCAGCGGGGGGGCCGGGAGACCCAGTACTTC
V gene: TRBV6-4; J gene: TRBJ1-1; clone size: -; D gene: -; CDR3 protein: CASREGEDTEAFF; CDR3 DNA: TGTGCCAGCAGGGAGGGGGAGGACACTGAAGCTTTCTTT
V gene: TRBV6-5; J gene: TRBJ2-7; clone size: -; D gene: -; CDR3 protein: CASSRRFYEQYF; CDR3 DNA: TGTGCCAGCAGTCGAAGATTCTACGAGCAGTACTTC
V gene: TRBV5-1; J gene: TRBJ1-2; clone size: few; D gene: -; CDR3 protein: CASSLARVGYGYTF; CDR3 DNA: TGCGCCAGCAGCTTGGCCCGGGTCGGCTATGGCTACACCTTC
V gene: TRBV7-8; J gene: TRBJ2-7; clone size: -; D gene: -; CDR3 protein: CASSSIDGFISYEQYF; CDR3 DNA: TGTGCCAGCAGCTCCATTGACGGTTTCATCTCCTACGAGCAGTACTTC
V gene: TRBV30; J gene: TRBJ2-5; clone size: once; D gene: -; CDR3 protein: CAWTRGYQETQYF; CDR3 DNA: TGTGCCTGGACTAGGGGGTACCAAGAGACCCAGTACTTC
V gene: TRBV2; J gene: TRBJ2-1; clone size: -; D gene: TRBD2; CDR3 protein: CASSVAGDYNEQFF; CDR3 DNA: TGTGCCAGCAGTGTGGCGGGGGATTACAATGAGCAGTTCTTC
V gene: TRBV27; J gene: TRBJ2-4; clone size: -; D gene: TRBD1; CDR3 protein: CASSFATGVVKNIQYF; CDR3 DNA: TGTGCCAGCAGTTTCGCGACAGGGGTGGTCAAAAACATTCAGTACTTC
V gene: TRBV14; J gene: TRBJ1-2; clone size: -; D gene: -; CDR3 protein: CASSQDRRGFYGYTF; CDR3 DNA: TGTGCCAGCAGCCAAGATAGGAGGGGGTTCTATGGCTACACCTTC
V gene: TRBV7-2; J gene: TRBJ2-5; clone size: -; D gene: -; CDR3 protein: CASSATETQYF; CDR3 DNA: TGTGCCAGCAGCGCGACAGAGACCCAGTACTTC
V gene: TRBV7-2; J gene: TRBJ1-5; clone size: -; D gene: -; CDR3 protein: CASSPRGGSNQPQHF; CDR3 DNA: TGTGCCAGCAGCCCGCGGGGGGGATCCAATCAGCCCCAGCATTTT
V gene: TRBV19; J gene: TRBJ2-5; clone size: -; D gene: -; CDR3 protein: CASSIERGETQYF; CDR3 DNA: TGTGCCAGTAGTATAGAACGGGGAGAGACCCAGTACTTC
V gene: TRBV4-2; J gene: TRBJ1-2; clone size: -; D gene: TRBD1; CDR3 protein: CASSQAGTGDGWGYTF; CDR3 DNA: TGTGCCAGCAGCCAGGCAGGGACAGGGGACGGGTGGGGCTACACCTTC
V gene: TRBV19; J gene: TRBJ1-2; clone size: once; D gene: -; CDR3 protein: CASSMREGGYTF; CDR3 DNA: TGTGCCAGTAGTATGAGAGAGGGGGGCTACACCTTC
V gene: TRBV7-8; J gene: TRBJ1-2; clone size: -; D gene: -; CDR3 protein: CASSLGGNYGYTF; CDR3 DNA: TGTGCCAGCAGCTTAGGGGGAAACTATGGCTACACCTTC
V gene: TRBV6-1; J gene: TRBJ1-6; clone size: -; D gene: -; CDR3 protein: CASSPISRGGPPLHF; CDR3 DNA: TGTGCCAGCAGCCCCATTTCTCGGGGTGGCCCACCCCTCCACTTT
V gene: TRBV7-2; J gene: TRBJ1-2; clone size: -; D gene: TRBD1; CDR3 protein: CASSSPDRAGGYTF; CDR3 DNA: TGTGCCAGCAGCTCCCCGGACAGGGCTGGAGGCTACACCTTC
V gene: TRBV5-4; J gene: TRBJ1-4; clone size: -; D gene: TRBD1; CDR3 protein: CASSFTGGTNEKLFF; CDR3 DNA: TGTGCCAGCAGCTTTACAGGGGGAACTAATGAAAAACTGTTTTTT
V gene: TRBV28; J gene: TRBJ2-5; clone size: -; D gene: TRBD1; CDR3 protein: CASSVPGTGGEETQYF; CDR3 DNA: TGTGCCAGCAGTGTTCCCGGGACAGGGGGCGAAGAGACCCAGTACTTC
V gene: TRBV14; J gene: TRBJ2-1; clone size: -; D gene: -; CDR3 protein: CASSQGRSMVGEQFF; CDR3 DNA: TGTGCCAGCAGCCAAGGCAGATCGATGGTGGGTGAGCAGTTCTTC
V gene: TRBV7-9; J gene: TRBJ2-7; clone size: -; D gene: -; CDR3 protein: CASSLAGQPVYEQYF; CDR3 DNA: TGTGCCAGCAGCTTAGCAGGGCAACCAGTCTACGAGCAGTACTTC
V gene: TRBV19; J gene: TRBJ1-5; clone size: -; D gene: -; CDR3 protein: CASSITTGVHQPQHF; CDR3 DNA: TGTGCCAGTAGTATAACGACGGGAGTACATCAGCCCCAGCATTTT